The clone carrying this TCR beta chain has only a few counts. The antigen is unknown. From the 5' RACE reads, TCRdb called clonotypes with MiXCR, one entry per CDR3 protein. Of 110,000 or so distinct CDR3 sequences listed, roughly 10% are singletons. This sample stems from a study of spatial heterogeneity in lung cancer. Across the whole study: Sequencing covered available follow-up PBMC samples collected a median of around two years after resection.

Stated time point: blood at routine non-recurrence follow-up after resection. The authors sequenced whole RNA from tumor, nontumor lung or frozen PBMC without sorting. The germline CDR1 and CDR2 sequences are ENHRY and SYGVKD. V was pared by 3 bases and J by 5 bases, with 11 bases between. CDR3 length: 14 amino acids. Findings of the study overall: Ubiquitous expanded tumor TCRs showed up in blood more at resection than follow-up.

The TCR comes from a female donor with early-stage non-small cell lung cancer. The rearrangement joins TRBV10-3 to TRBJ2-4; the D gene could be TRBD1 or TRBD2 (5 bases each). Sequencing used PBMCs, obtained at follow-up. In DNA, the CDR3 is TGTGCCATCAGTGACCGCCAGGGACAAAACATTCAGTACTTC. Encoded protein: CAISDRQGQNIQYF.